The clone carrying this TCR beta chain was counted a single time. Some clones are missing from TCRdb's copy, which holds only in-frame ones; the method was immunoSEQ multiplex PCR. The repertoire holds around 260,000 clones, roughly 89% seen once, with less than 1% in the top ten. The CDR3 is made up of 14 amino acids. The V end was cut by 2 bases, the J end by 2 bases, with 7 bases between. Germline CDR1 reads MDHEN; CDR2 reads SYDVKM. The data originate from a study of blood T cell repertoires in COVID-19. About the research overall: Sources were T cells, B-cell-depleted T cells, or PBMCs; the material itself was cDNA or gDNA.

The clonotype comes from a woman in her 40s who had recovered from COVID-19. Sequenced: peripheral blood. The chain recombines TRBV28 with TRBJ1-3; tentatively, D is TRBD1 (6 bases). The CDR3: CASSLAGAGNTIYF. CDR3 nucleotides: TGTGCCAGCAGTTTAGCAGGGGCTGGAAACACCATATATTTT.